Below, 6 T cell receptor beta chains from the same sample are listed, as sequenced in a study of regulatory T cells in long-lasting Graves disease (dated by TCRdb to the early 2020s). What the time point label conveys for this sample: persistent/refractory GD, antithyroid drugs over 5 years with positive TRAb. RNA was extracted from PBMCs in TRIzol for both TCR sequencing and RNA sequencing. The library was made by multiplex PCR. Sequencing was carried out with an Illumina HiSeq 4000. TCR beta libraries were built with iRepertoire HTBI primers and Arm-PCR amplification of CDR3 regions. TCRdb reprocessing: public reads trimmed at Q25 with fastp, clones called with MiXCR, in-frame beta chains kept. Every entry covers one CDR3 protein and lists the most common genes and DNA from its rows. The sample records more than 350,000 distinct CDR3 sequences, roughly 23% of which are singletons. The ten largest clones take up roughly an eighth of the sample.

Sample: peripheral blood mononuclear cells (PBMCs), taken when the disease was refractory, from a patient treated with antithyroid drugs. Receptors were obtained from a female donor with Graves disease.

The sample holds many counts of this clonotype. The chain recombines TRBV30 with TRBJ1-6; a weak D match, TRBD1 (6 bases). This CDR3 is built from 12 residues. V was cut by 0 bases and J by 13 bases, with 10 bases left in between. CDR1 is GTSNPN and CDR2 is SVGIG in the germline V gene (reference sequence). CDR3 protein: CAWSVPRGPLHF. The CDR3 nucleotides are TGTGCCTGGAGTGTACCCAGGGGCCCCCTCCACTTT.

There are many counts of this clonotype. The rearrangement uses TRBV6-1 and TRBJ1-1, with D hard to call. CDR1 MNHNS and CDR2 SASEGT come from the germline V gene. Trimming removed 2 bases from V and 10 bases from J, with 8 bases in between. This CDR3 is 11 amino acids long. The CDR3 coding sequence is TGTGCCAGCAGTGAAAGTTGGGGAGCTTTCTTT. Amino acid sequence: CASSESWGAFF.

This clonotype was seen only a few times. CDR3 amino acids: CASSLGSGFNYGYTF. CDR3 sequence (DNA): TGTGCCAGCAGCTTGGGGTCGGGGTTCAACTATGGCTACACCTTC. The chain employs TRBV5-5 and TRBJ1-2; D gene unclear. The V gene lost 0 bases and the J gene lost 2 bases, with 11 bases spanning the gap. The CDR3 length is 15 residues. Germline lookup yields CDR1 SGHKS and CDR2 YYEKEE (reference sequence).

This clonotype has a count of ten or more. The chain has TRBV28 and TRBJ2-4, with D perhaps matching TRBD1 (6 bases). This CDR3 contains 16 residues. Per germline, CDR1 MDHEN and CDR2 SYDVKM. Trimming removed 2 bases at V and 0 bases at J, with 11 bases between. DNA of the CDR3: TGTGCCAGCAGTTTAGTCCAGGGGTTAGCCAAAAACATTCAGTACTTC. Its translation is CASSLVQGLAKNIQYF.

V is TRBV20-1 and J is TRBJ1-2, with TRBD1 identical over 9 bases. Germline V CDR1 and CDR2: DFQATT, SNEGSKA (reference sequence). CDR3 length equals 14 residues. V shed 0 bases and J 8 bases; nucleotides not matched to a gene: 7. The DNA of the CDR3 is TGCAGTGCTAGAGATCGGGACAGGGAAGTCGGCTACACCTTC. It codes for CSARDRDREVGYTF.

In this sample, this clonotype turned up many times. The chain is built from TRBV27 and TRBJ2-5; D gene unclear. Germline loops: CDR1 MNHEY, CDR2 SMNVEV (reference sequence). The ends were cut back, 4 bases at V and 1 base at J, with 13 bases in the middle. CDR3 length equals 15 residues. CDR3 DNA sequence: TGTGCCAGCAGTTCCCTGCCCGCATCCCAAGAGACCCAGTACTTC. This encodes CASSSLPASQETQYF.